What follows are 28 T cell receptor beta chains derived from one specimen sequenced in a study of siplizumab effects on memory and regulatory T cells. The protocol was immunoSEQ multiplex PCR, while the TCRdb copy is restricted to in-frame clones and leaves out a portion. Of 90,000 to 120,000 clones listed, 94% are singletons. Sequencing was performed on Tregs sorted from blood. These receptors were obtained from a human donor in good health.

The chain uses TRBV1 and TRBJ2-1; the table's D call, TRBD2, has no DNA check behind it. TRBV1 is deemed a pseudogene. The CDR3 length is 18 residues. In DNA form, the CDR3 reads TGCACCAGCAGCCATTCCTGGACTAGCCTTAAGTCCTACAATGAGCAGTTCTTC. It codes for CTSSHSWTSLKSYNEQFF.

The J gene is TRBJ1-1, the V gene TRBV7-6; D not resolved. The CDR3 loop spans 15 amino acids. The germline gives CDR1 SGHVS, CDR2 FNYEAQ. The V gene lost 0 bases and the J gene lost 2 bases, with 10 bases spanning the gap. In nucleotides, the CDR3 is TGTGCCAGCAGCTTAGCAGGAGTCCTTAACACTGAAGCTTTCTTT. This codes for CASSLAGVLNTEAFF.

The chain uses TRBV19 and TRBJ2-3; 7 positions agree with TRBD1. Germline CDR1 reads LNHDA; CDR2 reads SQIVND (reference sequence). V trimming: 2 bases; J trimming: 1 base; junction bases outside the gene matches: 6. The CDR3 has 16 amino acids. CDR3 coding DNA: TGTGCCAGTAGTATACGAGGAGGACAGGGCACAGATACGCAGTATTTT. This translates into CASSIRGGQGTDTQYF.

This clone was observed once. Sequence at one end of the junction differs from germline and may be a read error. This rearrangement joins TRBV5-1 to TRBJ2-3; TRBD2 matches 11 bases. Germline V gene lookup returns CDR1 SGHRS and CDR2 YFSETQ. The CDR3 extends over 12 amino acids. The CDR3 spells CASSLPGLAALF. CDR3 DNA: TGCGCCAGCAGCTTGCCGGGACTAGCGGCTCTTTTT.

This clone was seen a single time. The chain joins TRBV30 to TRBJ2-7; D call uncertain. Trimming took off 0 bases at V and 6 bases at J, with 6 bases between the two ends. CDR1 and CDR2 from the germline V gene are GTSNPN and SVGIG (reference sequence). The CDR3 covers 11 residues. CDR3 sequence: CAWSVLSEQYF. The CDR3, as DNA: TGTGCCTGGAGTGTGCTGAGCGAGCAGTACTTC.

The chain carries TRBV18 and TRBJ2-7; D perhaps matches TRBD1 (6 bases). V lost 6 bases and J 3 bases, leaving 15 bases between the germline ends. Germline loops: CDR1 KGHSH, CDR2 LQKENI. The CDR3 extends over 14 amino acids. CDR3 sequence (DNA): TGTGCCAGCTCCCTACAGGGAGTCAGCTACGAGCAGTACTTC. The encoded protein is CASSLQGVSYEQYF.

The rearrangement links TRBV19 to TRBJ2-3; the match to TRBD1 covers 7 bases. J gave up 2 bases and V 4 bases, and 9 bases lay outside the gene matches. Germline values: CDR1 LNHDA, CDR2 SQIVND (reference sequence). There are 16 residues in the CDR3. The CDR3 loop is CASSNRDSSPTDTQYF. The CDR3, as DNA: TGTGCCAGTAGTAACCGGGACAGCAGCCCCACAGATACGCAGTATTTT.

V and J are TRBV9 and TRBJ2-3, with D maybe TRBD1 (6 bases). V was trimmed by 4 bases and J by 4 bases, leaving 19 bases between them. The germline CDR1 and CDR2 sequences are SGDLS and YYNGEE. This CDR3 is built from 16 residues. CDR3 region: CASSIRTDRGADTQYF. CDR3 DNA: TGTGCCAGCAGCATCAGGACAGACCGCGGCGCAGATACGCAGTATTTT.

The chain joins TRBV5-1 to TRBJ2-1; a weak D match, TRBD2 (6 bases). The CDR3 is made up of 15 amino acids. Trimming stripped 1 base from V and 5 bases from J, with 13 bases between. Germline CDR1 reads SGHRS; CDR2 reads YFSETQ. The CDR3 DNA reads TGCGCCAGCAGCTTGTTTGGAGGGTTGGACAATGAGCAGTTCTTC. Its protein product is CASSLFGGLDNEQFF.

DNA of the CDR3: TGTGCCAGCAGTGAGATGAGGAGGGCCCTTACTGAAAAACTGTTTTTT. This encodes CASSEMRRALTEKLFF. This chain uses TRBV2 with TRBJ1-4; D call uncertain. The CDR3 consists of 16 residues. V gave up 3 bases and J gave up 7 bases, with 18 bases separating them. Germline CDR1 and CDR2: SNHLY and FYNNEI. The variable domain in full, completed from reference TRBV2 and TRBJ1-4, reads EPEVTQTPSHQVTQMGQEVILRCVPISNHLYFYWYRQILGQKVEFLVSFYNNEISEKSEIFDDQFSVERPDGSNFTLKIRSTKLEDSAMYFCASSEMRRALTEKLFFGSGTQLSVL.

The J gene is TRBJ1-3, the V gene TRBV18; D is perhaps TRBD1 (6 bases). The CDR3 runs 16 residues. Trimming stripped 1 base from V and 4 bases from J, with 14 bases between. CDR1 and CDR2 (germline): KGHSH, LQKENI. CDR3 sequence (DNA): TGTGCCAGCTCACCACTCAATACAGGGCTCGGAAACACCATATATTTT. This sequence encodes CASSPLNTGLGNTIYF.

The chain is built from TRBV5-1 and TRBJ1-5; 11 bases are a match to TRBD1. This CDR3 is built from 15 residues. V dropped 0 bases and J dropped 6; count of bases not matched to a gene: 2. Germline V CDR1 and CDR2: SGHRS, YFSETQ. The CDR3 DNA sequence: TGCGCCAGCAGCTTGGGGACAGGGGGCTTTCAGCCCCAGCATTTT. Its translation: CASSLGTGGFQPQHF.

The chain combines TRBV30 with TRBJ1-6, with D hard to call. Germline-derived CDR1 and CDR2 are GTSNPN and SVGIG (reference sequence). With 5 bases removed from V and 2 bases from J, the gap between germline ends came to 16 bases. The CDR3 is made up of 16 amino acids. The CDR3 protein is CAWGGGLRPYNSPLHF. CDR3 nucleotides: TGTGCCTGGGGTGGAGGGCTTCGGCCCTATAATTCACCCCTCCACTTT. The full variable domain, in which reference TRBV30 and TRBJ1-6 provide the parts outside the CDR3, is SQTIHQWPATLVQPVGSPLSLECTVEGTSNPNLYWYRQAAGRGLQLLFYSVGIGQISSEVPQNLSASRPQDRQFILSSKKLLLSDSGFYLCAWGGGLRPYNSPLHFGNGTRLTVT.

The chain recombines TRBV7-9 with TRBJ1-1, with D unclear. Germline V gives CDR1 SEHNR, CDR2 FQNEAQ (reference sequence). With 3 bases removed from V and 0 bases from J, the gap between germline ends came to 8 bases. The CDR3 is made up of 14 amino acids. The CDR3 region is CASSLGAVNTEAFF. In nucleotides, the CDR3 is TGTGCCAGCAGCTTGGGCGCAGTGAACACTGAAGCTTTCTTT.

This chain connects TRBV25-1 to TRBJ1-1; D is unresolved. Germline CDR1 is MGHDK and CDR2 is SYGVNS. Trimming stripped 5 bases from V and 4 bases from J, with 5 bases between. This CDR3 region has 11 residues. The CDR3 DNA is TGTGCCAGCAGTTTACTCACTGAAGCTTTCTTT. Its translation is CASSLLTEAFF.

This chain uses TRBV5-4 with TRBJ2-3; 10 nucleotides align to TRBD2. This CDR3 is 18 amino acids long. Germline CDR1 is SGHNT and CDR2 is YYREEE (reference sequence). J was trimmed by 1 base and V by 4 bases; bases with no gene match: 12. The CDR3 loop reads CASSPRGGLADGTDTQYF. CDR3 DNA: TGTGCCAGCAGCCCGAGGGGTGGACTAGCGGATGGCACAGATACGCAGTATTTT.

The chain recombines TRBV7-5 with TRBJ2-7; TRBD1 is the table's D call and was not checked against the DNA. TRBV7-5 is shown as a pseudogene. This CDR3 region has 20 residues. The CDR3 is CVRIKAEDRGADRLSYEQYF. The CDR3 DNA sequence: TGTGTCAGAATCAAGGCAGAAGACAGGGGGGCTGATCGCCTTTCCTACGAGCAGTACTTC.

This chain joins TRBV13 and TRBJ1-2, with D possibly matching TRBD1 (5 bases). The germline CDR1 and CDR2 sequences are PRHDT and FYEKMQ (reference sequence). The CDR3 contains 16 residues. Trimming removed 2 bases at V and 8 bases at J, with 21 bases between. CDR3 protein: CASSLSGARVAAGYTF. The CDR3 region has the DNA TGTGCCAGCAGCTTAAGTGGCGCCAGGGTGGCGGCGGGCTACACCTTC.

This chain uses TRBV2 with TRBJ2-7; 7 positions match TRBD2. Germline values: CDR1 SNHLY, CDR2 FYNNEI. The CDR3 extends over 16 amino acids. Trimming at V came to 4 bases and at J to 6 bases, leaving 15 bases not matched to a gene. The CDR3 DNA reads TGTGCCAGCAGTGGAAGGTCTAGGACTAGTGATAGCGAGCAGTACTTC. Its protein is CASSGRSRTSDSEQYF. Full variable domain (remainder filled in from reference TRBV2 and TRBJ2-7): EPEVTQTPSHQVTQMGQEVILRCVPISNHLYFYWYRQILGQKVEFLVSFYNNEISEKSEIFDDQFSVERPDGSNFTLKIRSTKLEDSAMYFCASSGRSRTSDSEQYFGPGTRLTVT.

V is TRBV9 and J is TRBJ2-5, with 7 nucleotides matching TRBD2. The J call may not be correct, given that the DNA end is closer to TRBJ2-7. Per the germline V gene, CDR1 is SGDLS and CDR2 is YYNGEE. The CDR3 contains 14 residues. The CDR3 DNA reads as TGTGCCAGCAGCGTCCTAGCGGTAACCTACGAGCAGTACTTC. Its translation: CASSVLAVTYEQYF.

The J gene is TRBJ1-5, the V gene TRBV18; maybe TRBD1 (6 bases). Trimming took 6 bases from V and 5 from J, leaving 14 bases between them. Germline CDR1 and CDR2: KGHSH and LQKENI. The CDR3 spans 14 residues. CDR3 protein: CASSSQGRDQPQHF. The CDR3 DNA reads as TGTGCCAGCTCGTCACAGGGTAGGGATCAGCCCCAGCATTTT.

The V and J genes are TRBV4-1 and TRBJ2-1, with 7 bases that match TRBD1. The CDR3 runs 15 residues. J lost 6 bases, V lost 1 base, and 6 bases had no gene match. Germline V gene lookup returns CDR1 MGHRA and CDR2 YSYEKL. The DNA for the CDR3 is TGCGCCAGCAGCCAAGGATTACAGGGGAGCAATGAGCAGTTCTTC. Its translation: CASSQGLQGSNEQFF.

The gene calls are TRBV7-3 and TRBJ2-5; 12 bases agree with TRBD1. The CDR3 length is 14 residues. CDR1 is SGHTA and CDR2 is FQGTGA in the germline V gene. The V segment lost 5 bases and the J segment 4 bases; nucleotides outside the gene matches: 2. CDR3 nucleotides: TGTGCCAGCAGCCGGGGACAGGGGGCAGAGACCCAGTACTTC. This codes for CASSRGQGAETQYF.

The chain is built from TRBV10-3 and TRBJ2-1; 10 nucleotides align to TRBD2. Germline CDR1 is ENHRY and CDR2 is SYGVKD. The CDR3 runs 15 residues. V was pared by 4 bases and J by 10 bases, with 10 bases of the junction left unmatched. Written as DNA, the CDR3 is TGTGCCATCAGTGTACTAGCGGGGAGGGGTAGGGAGCAGTTCTTC. This translates into CAISVLAGRGREQFF.

The V and J genes are TRBV29-1 and TRBJ2-3; 7 nucleotides match TRBD2. CDR3 length: 12 residues. The V gene's germline CDR1 is SQVTM and CDR2 ANQGSEA. Trimming took 6 bases from V and 7 from J; bases not matched to a gene: 7. The CDR3, as DNA: TGCAGCGTCATACTAGCGAGCAATACGCAGTATTTT. It yields the protein CSVILASNTQYF.

The CDR3, as DNA: TGTGCCAGCAGACACTCCGGGGTCGGGCAGTTCTTC. Protein: CASRHSGVGQFF. This chain connects TRBV28 to TRBJ2-1, with D possibly matching TRBD2 (5 bases). The CDR3 runs 12 residues. The germline V gene encodes CDR1 MDHEN and CDR2 SYDVKM. V lost 6 bases, J lost 12 bases, and 15 bases lay in between.

This clone is a singleton in its sample. V gene TRBV30 combines with J gene TRBJ2-7; D gene uncertain. Trimming cost V 8 bases and J 6 bases, with 23 bases left between them. The CDR3 has 14 amino acids. The V gene's germline CDR1 is GTSNPN and CDR2 SVGIG (reference sequence). CDR3 bases: TGTGCCGGTCCCTCTCTAGGGAAGCCCGGCGAGCAGTACTTC. Translated: CAGPSLGKPGEQYF. Full variable domain (missing parts from reference TRBV30 and TRBJ2-7): SQTIHQWPATLVQPVGSPLSLECTVEGTSNPNLYWYRQAAGRGLQLLFYSVGIGQISSEVPQNLSASRPQDRQFILSSKKLLLSDSGFYLCAGPSLGKPGEQYFGPGTRLTVT.

This chain joins TRBV29-1 and TRBJ1-2; D call uncertain. The CDR3 sequence is 13 residues long. Germline CDR1 and CDR2: SQVTM and ANQGSEA. V lost 4 bases to trimming and J lost 5 bases, with 14 bases between them. DNA of the CDR3: TGCAGCGTTGTATCCCCGGTGACTTATGGCTACACCTTC. Its translation: CSVVSPVTYGYTF.